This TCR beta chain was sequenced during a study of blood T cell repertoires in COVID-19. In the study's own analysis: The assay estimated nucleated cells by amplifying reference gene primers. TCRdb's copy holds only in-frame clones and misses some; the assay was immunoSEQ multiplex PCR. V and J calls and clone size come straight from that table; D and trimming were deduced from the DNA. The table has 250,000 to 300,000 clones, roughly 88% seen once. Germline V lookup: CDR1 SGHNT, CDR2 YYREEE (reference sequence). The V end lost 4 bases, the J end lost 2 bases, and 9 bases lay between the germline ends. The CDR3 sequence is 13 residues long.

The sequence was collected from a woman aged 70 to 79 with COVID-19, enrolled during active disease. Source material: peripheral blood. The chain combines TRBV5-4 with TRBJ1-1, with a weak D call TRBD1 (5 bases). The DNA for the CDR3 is TGTGCCAGCAGCCCCCAGGGAAACACTGAAGCTTTCTTT. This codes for CASSPQGNTEAFF.